The rows below give T cell receptor beta chains drawn from one sample of a study of CD8+ T cells in alopecia areata. Method: immunoSEQ multiplex PCR; TCRdb's copy keeps in-frame clones and lacks some. The sample lists roughly 100,000 clones, approximately 58% occurring once. The sample taken for sequencing was CD4+ T cells sorted from blood. The source of these receptors is a human donor in good health. The CDR3 runs from the conserved cysteine through the conserved F or W. The order of the fields is D gene, J gene, clone size, V gene, CDR3 protein, CDR3 DNA. A D gene is named only where the DNA matches it firmly. Expanded clones are given a class, and other clones once, few, many or no size at all.

D: NA
J: TRBJ1-2
size: NA
V: TRBV29-1
CDR3: CSGGDEGYTF
DNA: TGCAGCGGTGGAGATGAGGGCTACACCTTC

D: NA
J: TRBJ2-1
size: NA
V: TRBV28
CDR3: CASGSGVLAEQFF
DNA: TGTGCCAGCGGATCCGGGGTGCTGGCTGAGCAGTTCTTC

D: NA
J: TRBJ2-3
size: NA
V: TRBV7-2
CDR3: CASRDTGSDTQYF
DNA: TGTGCCAGCAGAGACACAGGGTCAGATACGCAGTATTTT

D: NA
J: TRBJ1-2
size: NA
V: TRBV29-1
CDR3: CSVEGQVARYGYTF
DNA: TGCAGCGTTGAAGGGCAGGTGGCGAGGTATGGCTACACCTTC

D: NA
J: TRBJ1-2
size: once
V: TRBV9
CDR3: CASSVALTGPGYTF
DNA: TGTGCCAGCAGCGTAGCTCTCACTGGGCCAGGCTACACCTTC

D: NA
J: TRBJ2-7
size: NA
V: TRBV6-1
CDR3: CASTLLGGYEQYF
DNA: TGTGCCAGCACCCTTTTGGGGGGCTACGAGCAGTACTTC

D: TRBD1
J: TRBJ2-7
size: NA
V: TRBV19
CDR3: CASSISRTGQTYEQYF
DNA: TGTGCCAGTAGTATTAGCCGGACAGGGCAAACCTACGAGCAGTACTTC

D: NA
J: TRBJ1-1
size: few
V: TRBV7-9
CDR3: CASSFTGYEAFF
DNA: TGTGCCAGCAGCTTTACAGGGTATGAAGCTTTCTTT

D: NA
J: TRBJ2-5
size: NA
V: TRBV4-1
CDR3: CASSHYRDPTITQYF
DNA: TGCGCCAGCAGCCACTACCGGGACCCCACGATTACCCAGTACTTC

D: NA
J: TRBJ1-6
size: NA
V: TRBV6-1
CDR3: CASRRTLSSPLHF
DNA: TGTGCCAGCAGACGTACATTGAGTTCACCCCTCCACTTT

D: NA
J: TRBJ1-1
size: NA
V: TRBV29-1
CDR3: CSGLRSDTEAFF
DNA: TGCAGCGGCCTTCGGTCGGACACTGAAGCTTTCTTT

D: NA
J: TRBJ2-1
size: NA
V: TRBV30
CDR3: CALESSYNEQFF
DNA: TGTGCCTTGGAGAGCTCCTACAATGAGCAGTTCTTC

D: NA
J: TRBJ2-3
size: NA
V: TRBV30
CDR3: CAWSEARDTQYF
DNA: TGTGCCTGGAGTGAGGCGCGAGATACGCAGTATTTT

D: NA
J: TRBJ1-2
size: NA
V: TRBV6-1
CDR3: CASSEGYGYTF
DNA: TGTGCCAGCAGTGAAGGCTATGGCTACACCTTC

D: NA
J: TRBJ2-7
size: few
V: TRBV5-1
CDR3: CASSFTVTYEQYF
DNA: TGCGCCAGCAGCTTCACTGTGACCTACGAGCAGTACTTC

D: TRBD2
J: TRBJ2-3
size: few
V: TRBV2
CDR3: CASSVGLGSTDTQYF
DNA: TGTGCCAGCAGTGTCGGACTAGGAAGCACAGATACGCAGTATTTT

D: NA
J: TRBJ1-5
size: NA
V: TRBV10-2
CDR3: CASSLRTGSNQPQHF
DNA: TGCGCCAGCAGCCTGAGGACTGGTAGCAATCAGCCCCAGCATTTT

D: NA
J: TRBJ2-3
size: NA
V: TRBV28
CDR3: CASSQRIQGRDTQYF
DNA: TGTGCCAGCAGCCAAAGAATACAGGGACGAGATACGCAGTATTTT

D: NA
J: TRBJ1-2
size: NA
V: TRBV7-2
CDR3: CASSRGVNYGYTF
DNA: TGTGCCAGCAGCCGGGGGGTTAACTATGGCTACACCTTC

D: NA
J: TRBJ1-1
size: NA
V: TRBV2
CDR3: CASSRDGGYEAFF
DNA: TGTGCCAGCAGTCGCGACGGAGGGTATGAAGCTTTCTTT

D: NA
J: TRBJ1-1
size: NA
V: TRBV11-2
CDR3: CASSSRLEAFF
DNA: TGTGCCAGCAGCTCCAGGCTTGAAGCTTTCTTT

D: TRBD1
J: TRBJ2-2
size: NA
V: TRBV5-1
CDR3: CASSPVKGATGELFF
DNA: TGCGCCAGCAGCCCCGTAAAGGGGGCTACCGGGGAGCTGTTTTTT

D: NA
J: TRBJ1-1
size: NA
V: TRBV6-6
CDR3: CASSYPPGQRNTEAFF
DNA: TGTGCCAGCAGTTACCCTCCGGGACAAAGGAACACTGAAGCTTTCTTT

D: TRBD1
J: TRBJ2-3
size: NA
V: TRBV12-5
CDR3: CASGPWTGVGTDTQYF
DNA: TGTGCTAGTGGTCCCTGGACAGGAGTCGGCACAGATACGCAGTATTTT

D: NA
J: TRBJ1-2
size: NA
V: TRBV29-1
CDR3: CSVQHNYGYTF
DNA: TGCAGCGTCCAACACAACTATGGCTACACCTTC

D: TRBD1
J: TRBJ2-7
size: NA
V: TRBV28
CDR3: CASSTTGQGFHEQYF
DNA: TGTGCCAGCAGTACCACGGGACAGGGTTTCCACGAGCAGTACTTC

D: TRBD1
J: TRBJ1-2
size: NA
V: TRBV7-2
CDR3: CASSLGLAGGKYGYTF
DNA: TGTGCCAGCAGCTTAGGGTTGGCAGGGGGGAAGTATGGCTACACCTTC

D: NA
J: TRBJ1-2
size: once
V: TRBV28
CDR3: CASRLTVPPYGYTF
DNA: TGTGCCAGCAGGCTGACAGTACCACCCTATGGCTACACCTTC

D: NA
J: TRBJ2-3
size: NA
V: TRBV7-9
CDR3: CASSSRGGTDTQYF
DNA: TGTGCCAGCAGCTCGAGGGGGGGCACAGATACGCAGTATTTT

D: TRBD1
J: TRBJ2-7
size: NA
V: TRBV18
CDR3: CASSPRTGAYEQYF
DNA: TGTGCCAGCTCACCCCGGACAGGGGCCTACGAGCAGTACTTC

D: TRBD1
J: TRBJ2-6
size: few
V: TRBV9
CDR3: CASSGYRGRNSGANVLTF
DNA: TGTGCCAGCAGCGGGTACAGGGGGCGGAACTCTGGGGCCAACGTCCTGACTTTC

D: NA
J: TRBJ1-2
size: NA
V: TRBV5-5
CDR3: CASSHGQSYGYTF
DNA: TGTGCCAGCAGCCACGGACAGTCGTATGGCTACACCTTC

D: NA
J: TRBJ1-2
size: NA
V: TRBV29-1
CDR3: CSVVGWEVDGYTF
DNA: TGCAGCGTTGTGGGCTGGGAAGTGGATGGCTACACCTTC

D: NA
J: TRBJ1-1
size: NA
V: TRBV30
CDR3: CAWTFRGQGTLSTEAFF
DNA: TGTGCCTGGACATTCCGGGGGCAGGGAACACTGTCCACTGAAGCTTTCTTT

D: TRBD1
J: TRBJ1-2
size: NA
V: TRBV29-1
CDR3: CSVADRGQDRAANYGYTF
DNA: TGCAGCGTCGCAGACCGTGGACAGGACAGAGCGGCCAACTATGGCTACACCTTC

D: NA
J: TRBJ2-5
size: once
V: TRBV5-1
CDR3: CASSLDTETQYF
DNA: TGCGCCAGCAGCTTGGATACAGAGACCCAGTACTTC

D: NA
J: TRBJ2-3
size: NA
V: TRBV29-1
CDR3: CSVRPGHRADTQYF
DNA: TGCAGCGTCCGTCCGGGACATAGGGCAGATACGCAGTATTTT

D: NA
J: TRBJ2-6
size: NA
V: TRBV4-3
CDR3: CASSPAHYSGANVLTF
DNA: TGCGCCAGCAGCCCTGCTCACTACTCTGGGGCCAACGTCCTGACTTTC

D: TRBD1
J: TRBJ2-4
size: NA
V: TRBV6-5
CDR3: CASSNRGQVIQYF
DNA: TGTGCCAGCAGTAACAGGGGGCAGGTCATTCAGTACTTC

D: TRBD1
J: TRBJ2-7
size: NA
V: TRBV18
CDR3: CASSSGTGAAQEQYF
DNA: TGTGCCAGCTCATCTGGGACAGGGGCCGCGCAAGAGCAGTACTTC

D: NA
J: TRBJ1-2
size: NA
V: TRBV19
CDR3: CASIQTEGSGYTF
DNA: TGTGCCAGTATCCAAACCGAGGGGAGCGGCTACACCTTC

D: NA
J: TRBJ1-1
size: NA
V: TRBV5-6
CDR3: CASSRVQGRGAFF
DNA: TGTGCCAGCAGCCGGGTGCAGGGCCGCGGAGCTTTCTTT

D: NA
J: TRBJ2-3
size: NA
V: TRBV6-5
CDR3: CASSYSMGLTDTQYF
DNA: TGTGCCAGCAGTTACTCTATGGGCCTAACAGATACGCAGTATTTT

D: TRBD2
J: TRBJ2-3
size: NA
V: TRBV7-8
CDR3: CASTSTFRPSGVSTDTQYF
DNA: TGTGCCAGCACCTCTACCTTTCGTCCTAGCGGGGTCAGCACAGATACGCAGTATTTT

D: TRBD2
J: TRBJ2-2
size: NA
V: TRBV7-2
CDR3: CASSRRGGTGELFF
DNA: TGTGCCAGCAGTCGCCGGGGGGGCACCGGGGAGCTGTTTTTT

D: NA
J: TRBJ2-7
size: NA
V: TRBV12-5
CDR3: CASGSRGHEQYF
DNA: TGTGCTAGTGGTTCCCGGGGCCACGAGCAGTACTTC

D: NA
J: TRBJ1-3
size: NA
V: TRBV19
CDR3: CASNGLDSGNTIYF
DNA: TGTGCCAGTAACGGACTGGACTCTGGAAACACCATATATTTT

D: NA
J: TRBJ1-2
size: NA
V: TRBV2
CDR3: CASSGQADNTYGYTF
DNA: TGTGCCAGCAGCGGGCAGGCGGACAATACTTATGGCTACACCTTC

D: NA
J: TRBJ2-1
size: few
V: TRBV11-2
CDR3: CASSLEGYEQFF
DNA: TGTGCCAGCAGCTTAGAGGGTTATGAGCAGTTCTTC